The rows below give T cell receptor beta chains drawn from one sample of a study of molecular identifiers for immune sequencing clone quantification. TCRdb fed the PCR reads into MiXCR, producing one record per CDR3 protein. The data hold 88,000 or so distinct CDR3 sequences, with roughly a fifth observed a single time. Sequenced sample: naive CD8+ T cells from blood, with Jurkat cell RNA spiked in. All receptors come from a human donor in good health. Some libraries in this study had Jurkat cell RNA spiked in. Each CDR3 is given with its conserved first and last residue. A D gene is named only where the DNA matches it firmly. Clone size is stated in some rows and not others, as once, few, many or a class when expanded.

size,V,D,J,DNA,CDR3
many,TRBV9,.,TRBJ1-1,TGTGCCAGCAGCGTAGGTGGGGTTTCCACTGAAGCTTTCTTT,CASSVGGVSTEAFF
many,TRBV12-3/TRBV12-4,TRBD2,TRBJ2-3,TGTGCCAGCAGTTTTCTAGCGGGAGTAGGCACAGATACGCAGTATTTT,CASSFLAGVGTDTQYF
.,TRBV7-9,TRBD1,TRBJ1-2,TGTGCCAGCAGCTTAGCCCTGGGACAGTTTGAATTTACCTTC,CASSLALGQFEFTF
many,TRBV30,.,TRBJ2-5,TGTGCCTGGAGTGTACTAGGCGGGAACCAAGAGACCCAGTACTTC,CAWSVLGGNQETQYF
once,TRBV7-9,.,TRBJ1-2,TGTGCCAGCAGCTTAGCTGGCTCGCACGATGAGGTCTATGGCTACACCTTC,CASSLAGSHDEVYGYTF
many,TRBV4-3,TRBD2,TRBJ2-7,TGCGCCAGCAGACCGGGACTAGGGGTAAACGAGCAGTACTTC,CASRPGLGVNEQYF
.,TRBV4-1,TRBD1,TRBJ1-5,TGCGCCAGCAGCCTAGAGACAGGGTTTTTCGATCAGCCCCAGCATTTT,CASSLETGFFDQPQHF
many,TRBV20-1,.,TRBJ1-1,TGCAGTGCTAGGGGCCTCCGACCGGGACTAACCCCGACGCTACACACTGAAGCTTTCTTT,CSARGLRPGLTPTLHTEAFF
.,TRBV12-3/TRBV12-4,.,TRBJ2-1,TGTGCCAGCAGTTTCGAGGTCCCTTACAATGAGCAGTTCTTC,CASSFEVPYNEQFF
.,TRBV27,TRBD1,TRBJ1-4,TGTGCCAGCAGTTCCCGACAGGGGATAACTAATGAAAAACTGTTTTTT,CASSSRQGITNEKLFF
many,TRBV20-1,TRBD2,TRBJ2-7,TGCAGTGCTGCGGGGGAACTTGACGAGCAGTACTTC,CSAAGELDEQYF
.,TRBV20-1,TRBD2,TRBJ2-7,TGCGGTGCGTCGAAACAGCGGGAGCCGACGCACGAGCAGTACTTC,CGASKQREPTHEQYF
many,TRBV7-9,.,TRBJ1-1,TGTGCCAGCAGCTTAGTAGACGTGCGTGAAGCTTTCTTT,CASSLVDVREAFF